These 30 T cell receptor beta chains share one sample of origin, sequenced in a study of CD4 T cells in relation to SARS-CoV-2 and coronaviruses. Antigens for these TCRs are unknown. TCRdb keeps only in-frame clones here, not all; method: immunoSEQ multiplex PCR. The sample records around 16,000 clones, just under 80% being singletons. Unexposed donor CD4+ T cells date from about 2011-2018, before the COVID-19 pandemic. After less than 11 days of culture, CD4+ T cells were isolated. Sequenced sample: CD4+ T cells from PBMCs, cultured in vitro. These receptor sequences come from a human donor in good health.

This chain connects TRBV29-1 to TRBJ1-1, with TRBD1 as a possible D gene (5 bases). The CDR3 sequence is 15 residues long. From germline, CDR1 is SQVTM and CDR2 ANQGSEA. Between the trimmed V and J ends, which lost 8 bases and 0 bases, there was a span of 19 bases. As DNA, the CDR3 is TGCAGCCACCGGGGGGTTCGTCAAATGAACACTGAAGCTTTCTTT. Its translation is CSHRGVRQMNTEAFF.

CDR3 sequence: CASSLAGIADTQYF. The CDR3 DNA sequence: TGCGCCAGCAGCTTGGCCGGGATCGCAGATACGCAGTATTTT. The V and J genes are TRBV5-1 and TRBJ2-3; D perhaps matches TRBD2 (5 bases). The CDR3 extends over 14 amino acids. The germline V and J ends were trimmed by 0 bases and 4 bases, with 9 bases remaining between them. Germline V gives CDR1 SGHRS, CDR2 YFSETQ.

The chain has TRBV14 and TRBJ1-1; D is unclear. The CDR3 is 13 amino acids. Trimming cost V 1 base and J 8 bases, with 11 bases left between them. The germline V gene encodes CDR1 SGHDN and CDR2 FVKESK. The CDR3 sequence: CASSQVPGTEAFF. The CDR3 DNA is TGTGCCAGCAGCCAAGTCCCAGGAACCGAAGCTTTCTTT.

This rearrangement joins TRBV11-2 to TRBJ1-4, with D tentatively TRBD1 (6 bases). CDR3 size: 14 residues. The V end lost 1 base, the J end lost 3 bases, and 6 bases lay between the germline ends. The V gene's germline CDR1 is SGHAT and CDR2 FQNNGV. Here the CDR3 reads CASSLGQANEKLFF. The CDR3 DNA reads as TGTGCCAGCAGCTTAGGACAGGCTAATGAAAAACTGTTTTTT. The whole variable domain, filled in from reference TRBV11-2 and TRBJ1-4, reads EAGVAQSPRYKIIEKRQSVAFWCNPISGHATLYWYQQILGQGPKLLIQFQNNGVVDDSQLPKDRFSAERLKGVDSTLKIQPAKLEDSAVYLCASSLGQANEKLFFGSGTQLSVL.

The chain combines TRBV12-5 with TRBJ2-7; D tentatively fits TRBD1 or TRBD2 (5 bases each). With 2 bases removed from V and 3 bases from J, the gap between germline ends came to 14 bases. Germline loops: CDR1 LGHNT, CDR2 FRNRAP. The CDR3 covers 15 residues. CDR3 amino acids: CASGLWGYWSYEQYF. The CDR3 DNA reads TGTGCTAGTGGTTTGTGGGGGTATTGGAGCTACGAGCAGTACTTC.

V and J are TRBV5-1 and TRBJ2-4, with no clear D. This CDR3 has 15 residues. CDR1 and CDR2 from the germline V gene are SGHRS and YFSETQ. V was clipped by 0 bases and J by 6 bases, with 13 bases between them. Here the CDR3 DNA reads TGCGCCAGCAGCTTGGGAGCCCACCTGGGAAACATTCAGTACTTC. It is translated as CASSLGAHLGNIQYF.

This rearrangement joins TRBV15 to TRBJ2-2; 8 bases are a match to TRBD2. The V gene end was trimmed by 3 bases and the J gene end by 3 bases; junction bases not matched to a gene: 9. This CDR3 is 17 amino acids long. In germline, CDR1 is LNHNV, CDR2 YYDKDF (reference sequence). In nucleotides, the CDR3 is TGTGCCACCAGCAGGCCTCCGACTAGCGCGGACACCGGGGAGCTGTTTTTT. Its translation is CATSRPPTSADTGELFF.

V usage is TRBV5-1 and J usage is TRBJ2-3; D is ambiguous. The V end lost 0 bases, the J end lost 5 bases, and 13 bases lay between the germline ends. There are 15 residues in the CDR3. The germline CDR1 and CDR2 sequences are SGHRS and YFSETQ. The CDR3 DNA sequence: TGCGCCAGCAGCTTGGGTGGCTGGAGAATAGATACGCAGTATTTT. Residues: CASSLGGWRIDTQYF.

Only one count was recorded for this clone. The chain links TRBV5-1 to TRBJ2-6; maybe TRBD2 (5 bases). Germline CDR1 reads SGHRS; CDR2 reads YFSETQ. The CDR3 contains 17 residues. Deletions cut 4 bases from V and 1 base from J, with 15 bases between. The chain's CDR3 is CASSMRVPESGANVLTF. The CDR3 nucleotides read TGCGCCAGCAGCATGCGGGTTCCCGAGTCTGGGGCCAACGTCCTGACTTTC.

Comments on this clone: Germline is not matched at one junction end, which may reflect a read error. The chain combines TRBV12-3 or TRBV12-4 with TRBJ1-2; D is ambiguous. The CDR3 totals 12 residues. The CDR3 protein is CASSLYGRGSSF. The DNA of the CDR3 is TGTGCCAGCAGTTTATACGGTCGGGGATCTTCCTTC.

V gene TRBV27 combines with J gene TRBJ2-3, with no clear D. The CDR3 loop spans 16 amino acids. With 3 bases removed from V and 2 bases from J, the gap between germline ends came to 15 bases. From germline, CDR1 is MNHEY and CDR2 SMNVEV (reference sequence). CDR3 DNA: TGTGCCAGCAGTTTCAGCCCGACGAAATACACAGATACGCAGTATTTT. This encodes CASSFSPTKYTDTQYF.

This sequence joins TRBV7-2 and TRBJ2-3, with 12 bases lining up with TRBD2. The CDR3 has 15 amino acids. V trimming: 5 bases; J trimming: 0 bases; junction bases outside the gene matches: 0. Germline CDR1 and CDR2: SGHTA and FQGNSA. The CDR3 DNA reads TGTGCCAGCAGCGGGACTAGCGGGAGCACAGATACGCAGTATTTT. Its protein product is CASSGTSGSTDTQYF.

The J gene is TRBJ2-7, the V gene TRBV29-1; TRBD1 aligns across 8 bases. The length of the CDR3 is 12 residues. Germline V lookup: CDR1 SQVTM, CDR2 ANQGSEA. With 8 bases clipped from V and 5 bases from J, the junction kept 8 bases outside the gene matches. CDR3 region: CSISGQGDEQYF. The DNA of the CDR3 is TGCAGCATAAGCGGACAGGGTGACGAGCAGTACTTC.

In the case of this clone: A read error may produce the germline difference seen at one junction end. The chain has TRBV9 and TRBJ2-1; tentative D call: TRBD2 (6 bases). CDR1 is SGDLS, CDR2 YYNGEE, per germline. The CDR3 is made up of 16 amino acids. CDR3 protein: CASSGPEGPRLTSPLF. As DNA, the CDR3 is TGTGCCAGCAGCGGGCCGGAGGGACCCCGACTAACGTCTCCCCTCTTC.

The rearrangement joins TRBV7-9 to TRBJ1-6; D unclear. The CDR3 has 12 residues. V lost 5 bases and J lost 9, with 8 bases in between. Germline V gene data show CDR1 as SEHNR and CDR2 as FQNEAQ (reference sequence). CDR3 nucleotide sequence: TGTGCCAGCAGCGAGGAGGCTTCACCCCTCCACTTT. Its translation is CASSEEASPLHF.

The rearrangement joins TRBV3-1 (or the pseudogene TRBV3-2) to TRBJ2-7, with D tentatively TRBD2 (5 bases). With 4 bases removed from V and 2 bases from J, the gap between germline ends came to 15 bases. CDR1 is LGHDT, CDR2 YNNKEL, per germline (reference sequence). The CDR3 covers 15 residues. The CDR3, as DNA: TGTGCCAGCAGCCCGACCCCCAGCGGACCCTACGAGCAGTACTTC. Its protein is CASSPTPSGPYEQYF.

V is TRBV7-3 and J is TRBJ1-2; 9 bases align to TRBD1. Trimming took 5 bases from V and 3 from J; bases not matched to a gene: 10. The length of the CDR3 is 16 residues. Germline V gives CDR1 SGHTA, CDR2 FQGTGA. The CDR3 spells CASSETGTGSDYGYTF. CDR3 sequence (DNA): TGTGCCAGCAGCGAAACCGGGACAGGGTCGGACTATGGCTACACCTTC.

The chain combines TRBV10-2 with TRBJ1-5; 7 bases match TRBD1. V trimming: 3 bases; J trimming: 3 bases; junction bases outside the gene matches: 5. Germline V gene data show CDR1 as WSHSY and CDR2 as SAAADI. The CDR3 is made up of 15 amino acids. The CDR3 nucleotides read TGCGCCAGCAGTGACAGGGGGGTATTCAATCAGCCCCAGCATTTT. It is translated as CASSDRGVFNQPQHF.

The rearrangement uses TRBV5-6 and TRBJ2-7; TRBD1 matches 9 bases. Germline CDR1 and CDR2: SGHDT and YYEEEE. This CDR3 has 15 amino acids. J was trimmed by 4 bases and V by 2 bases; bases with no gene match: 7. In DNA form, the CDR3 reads TGTGCCAGCAGCTTTCTCGGGACAGGGTCGTACGAGCAGTACTTC. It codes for CASSFLGTGSYEQYF.

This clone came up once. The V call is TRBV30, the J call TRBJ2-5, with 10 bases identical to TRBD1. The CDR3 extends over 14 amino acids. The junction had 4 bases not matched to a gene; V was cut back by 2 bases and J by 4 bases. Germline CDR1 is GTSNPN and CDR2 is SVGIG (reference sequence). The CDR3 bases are TGTGCCTGGAGTCAGGACAGGGGGGGAGAGACCCAGTACTTC. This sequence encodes CAWSQDRGGETQYF.

The CDR3 loop is CASSEWFLADQPQHF. The CDR3 nucleotides read TGTGCCAGCAGTGAATGGTTTTTGGCGGATCAGCCCCAGCATTTT. The rearrangement links TRBV6-1 to TRBJ1-5, with no clear D. The CDR3 has 15 amino acids. Germline-derived CDR1 and CDR2 are MNHNS and SASEGT. Trimming removed 2 bases from V and 5 bases from J, with 13 bases in between.

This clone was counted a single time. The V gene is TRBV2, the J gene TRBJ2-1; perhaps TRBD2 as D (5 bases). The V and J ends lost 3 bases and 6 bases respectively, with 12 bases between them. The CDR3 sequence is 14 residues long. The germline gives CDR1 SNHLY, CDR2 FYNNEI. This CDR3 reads CASSEVGVCNEQFF. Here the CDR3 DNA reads TGTGCCAGCAGTGAGGTCGGGGTTTGCAATGAGCAGTTCTTC.

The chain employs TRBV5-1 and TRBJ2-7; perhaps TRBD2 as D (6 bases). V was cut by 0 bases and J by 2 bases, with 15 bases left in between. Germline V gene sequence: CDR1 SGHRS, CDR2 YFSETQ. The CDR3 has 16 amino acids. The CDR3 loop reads CASSLDSVGGTYEQYF. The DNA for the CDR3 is TGCGCCAGCAGCTTGGATTCGGTTGGAGGGACCTACGAGCAGTACTTC.

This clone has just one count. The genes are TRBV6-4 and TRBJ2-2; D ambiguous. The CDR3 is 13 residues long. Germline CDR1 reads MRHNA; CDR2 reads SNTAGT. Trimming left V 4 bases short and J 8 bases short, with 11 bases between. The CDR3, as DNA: TGTGCCAGCAGTGGGCAGAACCCGGGGGAGCTGTTTTTT. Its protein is CASSGQNPGELFF.

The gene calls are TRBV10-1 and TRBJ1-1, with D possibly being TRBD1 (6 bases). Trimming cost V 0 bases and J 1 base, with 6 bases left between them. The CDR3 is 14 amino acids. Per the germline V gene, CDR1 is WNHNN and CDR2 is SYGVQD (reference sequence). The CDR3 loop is CASSESGANTEAFF. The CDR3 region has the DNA TGCGCCAGCAGTGAGTCGGGGGCGAACACTGAAGCTTTCTTT.

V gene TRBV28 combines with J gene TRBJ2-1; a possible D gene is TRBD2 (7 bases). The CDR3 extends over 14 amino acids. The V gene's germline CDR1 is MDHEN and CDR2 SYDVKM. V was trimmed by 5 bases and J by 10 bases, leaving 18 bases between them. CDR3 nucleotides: TGTGCCAGCAGTGGGGGGGGGCGGGTTGAGGAGCAGTTCTTC. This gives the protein CASSGGGRVEEQFF.

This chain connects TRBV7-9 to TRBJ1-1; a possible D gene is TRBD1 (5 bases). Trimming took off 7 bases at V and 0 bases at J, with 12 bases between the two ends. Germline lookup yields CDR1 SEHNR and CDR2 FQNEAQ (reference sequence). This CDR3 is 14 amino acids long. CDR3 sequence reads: CASNRGTVNTEAFF. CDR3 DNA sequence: TGTGCCAGCAACAGAGGGACGGTGAACACTGAAGCTTTCTTT.

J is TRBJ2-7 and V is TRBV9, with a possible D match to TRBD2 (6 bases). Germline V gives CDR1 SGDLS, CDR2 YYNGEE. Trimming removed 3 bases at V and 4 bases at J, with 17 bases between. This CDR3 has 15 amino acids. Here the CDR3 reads CASSARGSGGYEQYF. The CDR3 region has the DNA TGTGCCAGCAGCGCCCGGGGTAGCGGTGGTTACGAGCAGTACTTC.

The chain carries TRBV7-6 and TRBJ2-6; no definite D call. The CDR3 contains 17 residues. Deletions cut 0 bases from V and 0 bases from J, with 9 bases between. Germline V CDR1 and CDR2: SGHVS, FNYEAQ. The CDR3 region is CASSLAAPISGANVLTF. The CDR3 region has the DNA TGTGCCAGCAGCTTAGCTGCTCCTATCTCTGGGGCCAACGTCCTGACTTTC.

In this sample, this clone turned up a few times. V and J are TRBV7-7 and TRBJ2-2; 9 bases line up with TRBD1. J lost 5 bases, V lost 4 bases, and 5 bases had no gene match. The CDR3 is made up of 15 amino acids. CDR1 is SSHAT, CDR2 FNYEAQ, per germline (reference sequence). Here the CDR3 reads CASSSGQGGTGELFF. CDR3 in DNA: TGTGCCAGCAGCTCGGGACAGGGAGGAACCGGGGAGCTGTTTTTT. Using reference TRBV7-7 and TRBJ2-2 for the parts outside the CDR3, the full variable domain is GAGVSQSPRYKVTKRGQDVTLRCDPISSHATLYWYQQALGQGPEFLTYFNYEAQPDKSGLPSDRFSAERPEGSISTLTIQRTEQRDSAMYRCASSSGQGGTGELFFGEGSRLTVL.